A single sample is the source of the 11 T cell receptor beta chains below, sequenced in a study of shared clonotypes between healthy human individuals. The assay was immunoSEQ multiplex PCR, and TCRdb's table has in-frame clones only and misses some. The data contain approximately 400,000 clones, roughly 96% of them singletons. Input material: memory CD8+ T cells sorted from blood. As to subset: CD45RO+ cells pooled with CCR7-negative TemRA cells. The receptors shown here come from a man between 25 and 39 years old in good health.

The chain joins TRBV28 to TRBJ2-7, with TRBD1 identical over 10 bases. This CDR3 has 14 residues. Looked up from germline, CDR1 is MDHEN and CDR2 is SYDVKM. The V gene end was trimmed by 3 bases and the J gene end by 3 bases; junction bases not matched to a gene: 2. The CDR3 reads CASSFRDRGYEQYF. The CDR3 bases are TGTGCCAGCAGTTTCAGGGACAGGGGCTACGAGCAGTACTTC.

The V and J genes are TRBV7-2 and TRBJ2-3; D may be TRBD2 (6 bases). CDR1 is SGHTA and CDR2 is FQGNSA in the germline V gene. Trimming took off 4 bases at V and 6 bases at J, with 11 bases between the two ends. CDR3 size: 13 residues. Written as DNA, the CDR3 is TGTGCCAGCAGCTCTAGGGCGGGGGATACGCAGTATTTT. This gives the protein CASSSRAGDTQYF. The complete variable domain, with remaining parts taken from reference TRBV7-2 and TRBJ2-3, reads GAGVSQSPSNKVTEKGKDVELRCDPISGHTALYWYRQSLGQGLEFLIYFQGNSAPDKSGLPSDRFSAERTGGSVSTLTIQRTQQEDSAVYLCASSSRAGDTQYFGPGTRLTVL.

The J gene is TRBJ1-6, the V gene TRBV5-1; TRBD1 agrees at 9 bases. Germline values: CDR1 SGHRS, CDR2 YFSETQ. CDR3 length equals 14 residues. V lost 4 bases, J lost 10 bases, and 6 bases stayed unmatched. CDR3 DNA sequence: TGCGCCAGCAGCACCGACAGGGGGGAATCACCCCTCCACTTT. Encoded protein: CASSTDRGESPLHF.

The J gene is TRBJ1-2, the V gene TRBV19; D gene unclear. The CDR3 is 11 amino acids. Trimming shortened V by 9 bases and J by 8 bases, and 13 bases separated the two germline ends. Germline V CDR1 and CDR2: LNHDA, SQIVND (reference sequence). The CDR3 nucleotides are TGTGCCAGCGCCGAGTTCGGCGGCTACACCTTC. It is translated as CASAEFGGYTF.

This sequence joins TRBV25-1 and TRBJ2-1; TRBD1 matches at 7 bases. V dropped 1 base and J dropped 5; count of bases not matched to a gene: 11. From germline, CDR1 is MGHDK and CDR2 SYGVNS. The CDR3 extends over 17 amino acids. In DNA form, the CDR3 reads TGTGCCAGCAGTGAATTCCGGACAGGCTCCCTCGACAATGAGCAGTTCTTC. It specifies CASSEFRTGSLDNEQFF.

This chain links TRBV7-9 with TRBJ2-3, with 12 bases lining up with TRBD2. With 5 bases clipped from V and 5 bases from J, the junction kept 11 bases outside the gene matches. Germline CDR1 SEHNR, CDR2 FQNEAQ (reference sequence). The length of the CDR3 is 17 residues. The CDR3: CASSLLTSGRRGDTQYF. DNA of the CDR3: TGTGCCAGCAGCCTACTTACTAGCGGGAGGCGTGGAGATACGCAGTATTTT.

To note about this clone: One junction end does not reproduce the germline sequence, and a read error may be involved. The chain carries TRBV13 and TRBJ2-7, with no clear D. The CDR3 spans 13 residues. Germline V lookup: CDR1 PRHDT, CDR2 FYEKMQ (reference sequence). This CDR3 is CASRGQETYAQYF. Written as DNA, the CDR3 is TGTGCCAGCAGGGGTCAAGAGACCTACGCGCAGTACTTC.

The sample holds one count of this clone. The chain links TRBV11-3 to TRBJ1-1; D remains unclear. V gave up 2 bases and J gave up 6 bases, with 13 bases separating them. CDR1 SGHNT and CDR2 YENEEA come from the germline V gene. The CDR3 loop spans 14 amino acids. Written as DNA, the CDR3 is TGTGCCAGCAGCTTAAAGGTCCAGGCCCCTGAAGCTTTCTTT. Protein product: CASSLKVQAPEAFF.

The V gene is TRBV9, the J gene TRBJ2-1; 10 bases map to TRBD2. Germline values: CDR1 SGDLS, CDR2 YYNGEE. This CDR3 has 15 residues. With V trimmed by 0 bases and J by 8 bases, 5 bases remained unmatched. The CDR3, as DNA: TGTGCCAGCAGCGTAGCTAGCGGGAGTAGGTATGAGCAGTTCTTC. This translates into CASSVASGSRYEQFF. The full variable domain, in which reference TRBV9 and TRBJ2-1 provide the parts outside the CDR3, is DSGVTQTPKHLITATGQRVTLRCSPRSGDLSVYWYQQSLDQGLQFLIQYYNGEERAKGNILERFSAQQFPDLHSELNLSSLELGDSALYFCASSVASGSRYEQFFGPGTRLTVL.

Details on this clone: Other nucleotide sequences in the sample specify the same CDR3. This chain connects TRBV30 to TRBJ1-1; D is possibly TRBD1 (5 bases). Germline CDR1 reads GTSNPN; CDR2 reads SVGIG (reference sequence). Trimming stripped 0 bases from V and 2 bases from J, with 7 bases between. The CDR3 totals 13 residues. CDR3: CAWSVQANTEAFF. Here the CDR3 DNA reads TGTGCCTGGAGTGTACAGGCCAACACTGAAGCTTTCTTT.

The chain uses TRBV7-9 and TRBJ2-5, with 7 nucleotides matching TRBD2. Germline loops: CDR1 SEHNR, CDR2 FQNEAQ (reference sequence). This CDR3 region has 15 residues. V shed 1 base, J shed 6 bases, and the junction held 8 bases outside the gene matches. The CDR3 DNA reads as TGTGCCAGCAGCTTAGATGGGGGGGGTCTACAGACCCAGTACTTC. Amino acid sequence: CASSLDGGGLQTQYF.